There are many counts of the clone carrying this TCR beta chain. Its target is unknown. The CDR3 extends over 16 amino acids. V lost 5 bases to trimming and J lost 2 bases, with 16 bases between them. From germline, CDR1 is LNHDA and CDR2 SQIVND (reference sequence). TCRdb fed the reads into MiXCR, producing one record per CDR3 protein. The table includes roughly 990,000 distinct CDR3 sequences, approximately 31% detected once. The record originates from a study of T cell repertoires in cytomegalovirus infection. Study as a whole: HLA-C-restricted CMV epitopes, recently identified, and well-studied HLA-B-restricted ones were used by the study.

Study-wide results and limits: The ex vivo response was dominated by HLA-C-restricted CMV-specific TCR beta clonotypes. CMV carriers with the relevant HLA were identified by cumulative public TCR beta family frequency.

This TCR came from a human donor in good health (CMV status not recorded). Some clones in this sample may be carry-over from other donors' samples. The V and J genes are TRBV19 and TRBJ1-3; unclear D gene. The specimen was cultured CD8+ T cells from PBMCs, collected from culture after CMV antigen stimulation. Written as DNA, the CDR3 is TGTGCCAGTAGTGCCCGCCGAGAGAACCCTGGAAACACCATATATTTT. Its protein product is CASSARRENPGNTIYF. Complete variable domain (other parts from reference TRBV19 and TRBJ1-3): DGGITQSPKYLFRKEGQNVTLSCEQNLNHDAMYWYRQDPGQGLRLIYYSQIVNDFQKGDIAEGYSVSREKKESFPLTVTSAQKNPTAFYLCASSARRENPGNTIYFGEGSWLTVV.